One T cell receptor (beta chain) is described in this entry. Antigen specificity is unknown. These data come from a study of tumor and adjacent non-tumor tissue in lung cancer. The wider study: Histology: under 15 adenocarcinoma, a couple of squamous cell carcinoma, 1 small cell lung cancer.

The germline V gene encodes CDR1 SGHAT and CDR2 FQNNGV. V dropped 0 bases and J dropped 3 bases, with 18 bases sitting between them. The CDR3 consists of 17 residues. The library came from three nested PCR rounds adapted from ARM-PCR protocols. TCRdb re-called the multiplex PCR reads with MiXCR, one entry per CDR3 protein. The data contain some 100,000 distinct CDR3 sequences, more than 55% of them seen just once; the ten biggest clones take up around 19%. Overall study findings and caveats: Tumor repertoires had a smaller top 100 clone share than normal lung. Significantly higher TCR diversity was found in tumor than normal lung.

No cell sorting was done before RNA was extracted from the tissue. Distant lung tissue was collected more than 3 cm away from the tumor edge. Chemotherapy-naive patients with new lung cancer underwent thoracic surgery in China, August–late 2014. The chain has TRBV11-2 and TRBJ2-7, with a tentative D call TRBD1 (7 bases). The sequenced material came from distant non-tumor lung tissue. The source of this sequence is a man aged 25-45 years with non-small cell lung cancer. CDR3 coding DNA: TGTGCCAGCAGCTTAGATCTTTCTGCAGGGGGGTACTACGAGCAGTACTTC. This translates into CASSLDLSAGGYYEQYF.